This paragraph covers one T cell receptor (beta chain) sequence. What it binds is unknown. Each CDR3 protein gets one entry after TCRdb re-called the 5' RACE reads with MiXCR. The table has about 110,000 distinct CDR3 sequences, about a sixth seen once. This specimen belongs to a study of T-cell memory formation after mild COVID-19. Study-level findings and limits: Among CD4+ contracting clones, most were CM and EM, and CD8+ ones EMRA. Among clones contracting day 15 to 85, CD4/CD8 was balanced, whereas later expanders leaned CD4+.

Germline V CDR1 and CDR2: SNHLY, FYNNEI. This CDR3 is 14 amino acids long. After removal of 10 bases from V and 5 bases from J, the junction contained 11 bases not matched to a gene. What was sequenced was PBMCs or a T cell subset sorted from them (not recorded which). The sequence was collected from a man between 18 and 35 years old who had mild COVID-19 (a few samples of this study predate the infection). Cell type and time point are not known. The rearrangement links TRBV2 to TRBJ2-5; TRBD2 agrees at 9 bases. CDR3 in DNA: TGTGCCACCACCCCGGGACTAGCTTCGGAGACCCAGTACTTC. Translation: CATTPGLASETQYF.